Below, 11 T cell receptor beta chains from the same sample are listed, as sequenced in a study of Tregs in tolerant kidney transplant recipients. The nonmyeloablative bone marrow transplants came from related graft donors, with transient mixed chimerism. The method was immunoSEQ multiplex PCR; TCRdb's version includes in-frame clones alone and lacks a portion of them. Among fewer than 55,000 clones listed, more than 70% were seen once. The sample in question was CD8+ T cells from blood (PBMCs), obtained 12 months after the transplant. Receptor source: a human patient who received a combined kidney and bone marrow transplant. Some T cells here may be from the graft donor.

This clone has only one observation. This chain joins TRBV18 and TRBJ1-1, with D possibly TRBD1 on 5 matching bases. CDR1 and CDR2 from the germline V gene are KGHSH and LQKENI. The CDR3 sequence is 14 residues long. Between the trimmed V and J ends, which lost 3 bases and 0 bases, there was a span of 8 bases. CDR3 residues: CASSPGQMNTEAFF. DNA of the CDR3: TGTGCCAGCTCACCCGGACAAATGAACACTGAAGCTTTCTTT.

This chain uses TRBV15 with TRBJ1-4; maybe TRBD1 (5 bases). CDR3 length equals 16 residues. The V end lost 0 bases, the J end lost 8 bases, and 16 bases lay between the germline ends. Germline CDR1 and CDR2: LNHNV and YYDKDF (reference sequence). CDR3 residues: CATSRDSRTGDEKLFF. DNA for the CDR3: TGTGCCACCAGCAGAGACTCTAGGACGGGGGACGAAAAACTGTTTTTT. Based on the CDR3 plus reference TRBV15 and TRBJ1-4, the full variable domain is DAMVIQNPRYQVTQFGKPVTLSCSQTLNHNVMYWYQQKSSQAPKLLFHYYDKDFNNEADTPDNFQSRRPNTSFCFLDIRSPGLGDTAMYLCATSRDSRTGDEKLFFGSGTQLSVL.

The chain combines TRBV7-3 with TRBJ2-3; D gene uncertain. The CDR3 extends over 15 amino acids. Trimming pared 3 bases from V and 0 bases from J, leaving 10 bases between. Germline V gene sequence: CDR1 SGHTA, CDR2 FQGTGA. CDR3 amino acids: CASSLTVASTDTQYF. CDR3 coding DNA: TGTGCCAGCAGCTTGACTGTGGCTAGCACAGATACGCAGTATTTT.

The CDR3: CSVEGTDRGYEQYF. CDR3 nucleotide sequence: TGCAGCGTTGAGGGCACCGACAGGGGGTACGAGCAGTACTTC. The chain links TRBV29-1 to TRBJ2-7; 9 nucleotides match TRBD1. This CDR3 contains 14 residues. Germline lookup yields CDR1 SQVTM and CDR2 ANQGSEA. V shed 3 bases and J 4 bases; nucleotides not matched to a gene: 7.

The sample holds one count of this clone. The gene calls are TRBV19 and TRBJ2-7; 7 bases are a match to TRBD1. The germline V gene encodes CDR1 LNHDA and CDR2 SQIVND (reference sequence). The CDR3 has 13 residues. The junction had 3 bases not matched to a gene; V was cut back by 7 bases and J by 0 bases. The CDR3 coding sequence is TGTGCCAGTATGGGGGACAGCTCCTACGAGCAGTACTTC. Translated: CASMGDSSYEQYF.

This chain connects TRBV30 to TRBJ1-1; D not resolved. The germline V and J ends were trimmed by 0 bases and 0 bases, with 5 bases remaining between them. The V gene's germline CDR1 is GTSNPN and CDR2 SVGIG (reference sequence). The CDR3 has 13 amino acids. The CDR3 reads CAWSVELNTEAFF. The CDR3 coding sequence is TGTGCCTGGAGTGTGGAGTTGAACACTGAAGCTTTCTTT.

The chain combines TRBV5-6 with TRBJ2-2, with TRBD1 as a possible D gene (5 bases). CDR3 length equals 14 residues. Germline V gives CDR1 SGHDT, CDR2 YYEEEE. Trimming took 0 bases from V and 6 from J, leaving 9 bases between them. The CDR3 DNA reads as TGTGCCAGCAGCTTGGCAGGGTTGGCCGGGGAGCTGTTTTTT. It specifies CASSLAGLAGELFF.

The chain uses TRBV27 and TRBJ2-7; 10 positions agree with TRBD1. V lost 5 bases to trimming and J lost 3 bases; unmatched junction nucleotides: 10. The germline V gene encodes CDR1 MNHEY and CDR2 SMNVEV (reference sequence). The CDR3 length is 16 residues. CDR3 in DNA: TGTGCCAGCAGTCCCAGAGCGGACAGGGGGTTCTACGAGCAGTACTTC. Translated, it gives CASSPRADRGFYEQYF.

This chain joins TRBV7-3 and TRBJ2-7, with D tentatively TRBD1 (5 bases). The CDR3 consists of 15 residues. Trimming left V 1 base short and J 3 bases short, with 13 bases between. Germline assignment: CDR1 SGHTA and CDR2 FQGTGA. CDR3 in DNA: TGTGCCAGCAGCTTAATCGAAGGGGTTAACTACGAGCAGTACTTC. This translates into CASSLIEGVNYEQYF.

The chain is built from TRBV5-1 and TRBJ1-2, with a weak D call TRBD1 (5 bases). Trimming took 4 bases from V and 4 from J, leaving 23 bases between them. CDR1 SGHRS and CDR2 YFSETQ come from the germline V gene. This CDR3 contains 17 residues. CDR3 in amino acids: CASSRHGWGDGGYGYTF. DNA for the CDR3: TGCGCCAGCAGCCGCCACGGCTGGGGGGATGGGGGCTATGGCTACACCTTC.

The rearrangement joins TRBV28 to TRBJ1-1; the D gene is possibly TRBD1 (6 bases). Germline CDR1 and CDR2: MDHEN and SYDVKM. The V gene lost 3 bases and the J gene lost 4 bases, with 15 bases spanning the gap. CDR3 length equals 15 residues. This chain's CDR3 is CASSFAHAGATEAFF. The CDR3 DNA is TGTGCCAGCAGTTTTGCCCACGCGGGGGCCACTGAAGCTTTCTTT.